This T cell receptor (beta chain) was identified during a study of cytomegalovirus exposure and HLA in healthy donors. Study results and limitations: A classifier reportedly called cytomegalovirus status with high sensitivity and specificity.

A word on this clone: Antigen specificity is unknown. The junction departs from germline at one end; a sequencing error may be responsible.

TCRdb's table, derived via immunoSEQ multiplex PCR, lists solely in-frame clones and lacks some. The sample gives some 74,000 clones, approximately 93% of which show up once; about 3.9% is in the top ten. The donors were part of the validation cohort of fewer than 150 subjects. That cohort was separate from the first cohort, which comprised 666 subjects. The CDR3 runs 17 residues. Germline values: CDR1 SSHAT, CDR2 FNYEAQ (reference sequence). Specimen: PBMCs. The chain carries TRBV7-7 and TRBJ2-5; 11 bases map to TRBD2. The sequence was obtained from a woman in her 30s in good health and CMV-seronegative. CDR3 residues: CASSLVPSGRKQETQYF. The DNA of the CDR3 is TGTGCTAGCAGCTTAGTCCCTAGCGGGAGGAAGCAAGAGACCCAGTACTTC.